These T cell receptor beta chains were read from a single sample in a study of blood T cell repertoires in COVID-19. Sequenced by immunoSEQ multiplex PCR; TCRdb stores in-frame clones only, minus some. The data contain under 300,000 clones, approximately 90% of them singletons. Sequenced input: peripheral blood. These receptors were obtained from a man aged 18 to 29 with active or convalescent COVID-19. Both conserved end residues are part of each CDR3. D genes are given only for firm matches. Clone sizes are given selectively: once, few, many, or a class where the clone is expanded.

NA | TRBJ2-7 | NA | TRBV19 | TGTGCCAGTAGCTCAAGCTTCTCGCCGGTCTACGAGCAGTACTTC | CASSSSFSPVYEQYF
NA | TRBJ1-5 | NA | TRBV9 | TGTGCCAGCAGCGTAGACAGGGTCGGTGGGGTAAATCAGCCCCAGCATTTT | CASSVDRVGGVNQPQHF
few | TRBJ2-2 | TRBD2 | TRBV6-4 | TGTGCCAGCAGACTAGCGGGGGACACCGGGGAGCTGTTTTTT | CASRLAGDTGELFF
NA | TRBJ1-6 | TRBD1 | TRBV3-1/TRBV3-2 | TGTGCCAGCAGCCAAGGCCGGACAGGTACCTTGGATTCACCCCTCCACTTT | CASSQGRTGTLDSPLHF
NA | TRBJ1-6 | TRBD1 | TRBV12-5 | TGTGCTAGTGGTCTAAAAACAGGGGCTTCTGGTTCACCCCTCCACTTT | CASGLKTGASGSPLHF
NA | TRBJ1-3 | TRBD1 | TRBV5-5 | TGTGCCAGCAGCCCCGGGACAGGGGTCTCTGGAAACACCATATATTTT | CASSPGTGVSGNTIYF
NA | TRBJ2-3 | TRBD1 | TRBV5-1 | TGCGCCAGCAACAACCGGGACAGGGGTGCAGATACGCAGTATTTT | CASNNRDRGADTQYF
NA | TRBJ2-7 | NA | TRBV12-3/TRBV12-4 | TGTGCCAGCCAGGGTTACGAGCAGTACTTC | CASQGYEQYF
once | TRBJ2-2 | TRBD2 | TRBV5-1 | TGCGCCAGCAGCACGGGACTAGCGGGGGGCCAATACACCGGGGAGCTGTTTTTT | CASSTGLAGGQYTGELFF
NA | TRBJ1-3 | NA | TRBV7-2 | TGTGCCAGCAGCTTAGCGCCACAGGACACAATGGTCCCATATTTT | CASSLAPQDTMVPYF
NA | TRBJ1-6 | NA | TRBV12-3/TRBV12-4 | TGTGCCAGCAGCCTGCGAGGGAGTTGGCTCCACTTT | CASSLRGSWLHF
few | TRBJ1-5 | NA | TRBV4-1 | TGCGCCAGCAGCCAAGATAGAGGACTTTACAATCAGCCCCAGCATTTT | CASSQDRGLYNQPQHF
NA | TRBJ2-2 | NA | TRBV28 | TGTGCCAGCAGGCCCGGCAGGGCGAACACCGGGGAGCTGTTTTTT | CASRPGRANTGELFF
NA | TRBJ2-7 | NA | TRBV19 | TGTGCCAGTAGTATCTCCAGGAGGGACCCAGCCTACGAGCAGTACTTC | CASSISRRDPAYEQYF
NA | TRBJ1-1 | NA | TRBV18 | TGTGCCAGCTCACCGGGGAGAGACGTTACTTTCTTT | CASSPGRDVTFF
NA | TRBJ2-7 | TRBD1 | TRBV3-1/TRBV3-2 | TGTGCCAGCAGCCAATGGGACAGGGGGCGCGAGCAGTACTTC | CASSQWDRGREQYF
NA | TRBJ2-1 | NA | TRBV1 | TGCACCAGCAGCCCCCTGGTTCTACGAATCGATCAGTTCTTC | CTSSPLVLRIDQFF
NA | TRBJ1-5 | NA | TRBV24-1 | TGTGCCACCAGTGATAAGGAGGGTTTACAGCCCCAGCATTTT | CATSDKEGLQPQHF
NA | TRBJ1-5 | NA | TRBV12-3/TRBV12-4 | TGTGCCAGCAATGAAGGCAGGAATCAGCCCCAGCATTTT | CASNEGRNQPQHF
once | TRBJ1-4 | NA | TRBV10-3 | TGTGCCATCAGTGAAAGCAGCGATGAAAAACTGTTTTTT | CAISESSDEKLFF
NA | TRBJ2-2 | NA | TRBV6-1 | TGTGCCAGCAGTGAAGCGCGTATCGGGGAGCTGTTTTTT | CASSEARIGELFF
NA | TRBJ2-1 | NA | TRBV19 | TGTGCCAGTAGTACACCGAGCGGGTACAATGAGCAGTTCTTC | CASSTPSGYNEQFF
few | TRBJ2-1 | TRBD2 | TRBV5-1 | TGCGCCAGCAGCTTAATGTTGACTAGCGGGAGCAATGAGCAGTTCTTC | CASSLMLTSGSNEQFF
NA | TRBJ2-1 | TRBD1 | TRBV2 | TGTGCCAGCAGTGAACAGGGGGTCAATGAGCAGTTCTTC | CASSEQGVNEQFF
NA | TRBJ2-1 | TRBD1 | TRBV7-3 | TGTGCCAGCAGCTTAAGAGGGACAGGGGTCAACAATGAGCAGTTCTTC | CASSLRGTGVNNEQFF
once | TRBJ1-3 | NA | TRBV12-3/TRBV12-4 | TGTGCCAGTGCGACTGATGGAAACACCATATATTTT | CASATDGNTIYF
NA | TRBJ2-7 | NA | TRBV3-1/TRBV3-2 | TGTGCCAGCAGCCAGGGTAGCAGACACGAGCAGTACTTC | CASSQGSRHEQYF
NA | TRBJ2-2 | NA | TRBV7-2 | TGTGCCAGCAGCATAAGATCCACGACAGTTACCGGGGAGCTGTTTTTT | CASSIRSTTVTGELFF
NA | TRBJ2-7 | NA | TRBV27 | TGTGCCAGCAGTCCGCGACGGGTCGTCTACGAGCAGTACTTC | CASSPRRVVYEQYF
few | TRBJ1-1 | TRBD1 | TRBV10-3 | TGTGCCATCAGCTCCCCCCGAGGGGACAGCCAAAACACTGAAGCTTTCTTT | CAISSPRGDSQNTEAFF
NA | TRBJ2-7 | TRBD2 | TRBV7-2 | TGTGCCAGCAGCAACCCAGGACTAGCCTACGAGCAGTACTTC | CASSNPGLAYEQYF
NA | TRBJ2-1 | NA | TRBV4-1 | TGCGCCAGCAGCCACGACTTAACAGGGAACTATGAGCAGTTCTTC | CASSHDLTGNYEQFF
NA | TRBJ1-1 | NA | TRBV2 | TGTGCCATCCTTAAGCCGGGTAACACTGAAGCTTTCTTT | CAILKPGNTEAFF
NA | TRBJ2-1 | TRBD2 | TRBV15 | TGTGCCACCAGCAGAGATCCCGCCGGGACTAGCACCAATGAGCAGTTCTTC | CATSRDPAGTSTNEQFF
NA | TRBJ2-2 | NA | TRBV2 | TGTGCCAGCAGTGAGACGACAGCCACGGTCACCGGGGAGCTGTTTTTT | CASSETTATVTGELFF
NA | TRBJ2-7 | NA | TRBV3-1/TRBV3-2 | TGTGCCAGCAGCCAAGCTGTGCGCGGGACCTACGAGCAGTACTTC | CASSQAVRGTYEQYF
NA | TRBJ1-4 | TRBD1 | TRBV4-1 | TGCGCCAGCAGCCAAGGTCGACAGGGGAGTAAAAAACTGTTTTTT | CASSQGRQGSKKLFF
few | TRBJ1-1 | NA | TRBV6-6 | TGTGCCAGCAGTTACTCGATACTCTCCCGGACTGAAGCTTTCTTT | CASSYSILSRTEAFF
NA | TRBJ2-5 | TRBD1 | TRBV9 | TGTGCCAGCAGCGTGGACAGGGGGAGACAAGAGACCCAGTACTTC | CASSVDRGRQETQYF
NA | TRBJ2-3 | TRBD2 | TRBV4-1 | TGCGCCAGCAGCCAAGAAAGAGCGGGGGGCGCAGATACGCAGTATTTT | CASSQERAGGADTQYF
NA | TRBJ1-5 | NA | TRBV5-4 | TGTGCCAGCAGCTCCTCGGGTCAGCCCCAGCATTTT | CASSSSGQPQHF
NA | TRBJ1-1 | NA | TRBV5-1 | TGCGCCAGCAGCTTGGGTGCGGGTGGCACTGAAGCTTTCTTT | CASSLGAGGTEAFF
once | TRBJ2-1 | TRBD2 | TRBV19 | TGTGCCAGTAGTATAGATAGCGGGAGTAGCGATGAGCAGTTCTTC | CASSIDSGSSDEQFF
NA | TRBJ2-7 | NA | TRBV28 | TGTGCCAGCAGTTCATCGACAGGCTCCTACGAGCAGTACTTC | CASSSSTGSYEQYF